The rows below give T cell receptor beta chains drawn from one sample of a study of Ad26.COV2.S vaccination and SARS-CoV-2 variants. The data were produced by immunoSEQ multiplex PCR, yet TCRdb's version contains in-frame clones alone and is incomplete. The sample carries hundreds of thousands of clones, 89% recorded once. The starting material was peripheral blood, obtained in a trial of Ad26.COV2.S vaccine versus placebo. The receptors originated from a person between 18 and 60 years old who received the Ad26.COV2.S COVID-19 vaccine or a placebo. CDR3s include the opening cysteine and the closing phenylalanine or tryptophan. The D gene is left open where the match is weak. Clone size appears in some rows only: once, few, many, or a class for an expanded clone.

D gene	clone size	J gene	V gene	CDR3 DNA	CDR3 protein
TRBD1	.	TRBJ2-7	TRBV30	TGTGCCTGGAGCCTAACAGGGGACGAGCAGTACTTC	CAWSLTGDEQYF
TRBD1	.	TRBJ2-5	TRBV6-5	TGTGCCAGCAGTAACCCAACAGGGGAAGAGACCCAGTACTTC	CASSNPTGEETQYF
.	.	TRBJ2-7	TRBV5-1	TGCGCCAGCAGCTCCACCCGGGGACAATCCGAGCAGTACTTC	CASSSTRGQSEQYF
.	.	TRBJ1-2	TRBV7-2	TGTGCCAGCAGCCCTCCGGGACCTCCTTATGGCTACACCTTC	CASSPPGPPYGYTF
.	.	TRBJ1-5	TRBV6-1	TGTGCCAGCAGTGAAAGTTTGGGACTGAATCAGCCCCAGCATTTT	CASSESLGLNQPQHF
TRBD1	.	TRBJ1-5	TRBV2	TGTGCCAGCAGTCTTCGACAGGGTGGTCAGCCCCAGCATTTT	CASSLRQGGQPQHF
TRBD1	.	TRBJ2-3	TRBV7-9	TGTGCCAGCAGCTTCCTAGGACAGGGAAGTAGCACAGATACGCAGTATTTT	CASSFLGQGSSTDTQYF
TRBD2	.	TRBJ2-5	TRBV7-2	TGTGCCAGCAGCCAGGGACTAGCGGGGGGCGGGGCCCAGTACTTC	CASSQGLAGGGAQYF
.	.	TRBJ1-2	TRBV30	TGTGCCTGGACGTCAGGGCCGGGTGGCTACACCTTC	CAWTSGPGGYTF
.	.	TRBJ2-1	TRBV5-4	TGTGCCAGCACCCGGCTGGGGGGGCCCTACAATGAGCAGTTCTTC	CASTRLGGPYNEQFF
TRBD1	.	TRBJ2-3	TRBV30	TGTGCCTGGACTCACGCAGGGGGCCGCACGCAGTATTTT	CAWTHAGGRTQYF
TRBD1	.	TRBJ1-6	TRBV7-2	TGTGCCAGCAGCGCCCAACTGGGACAGGTTTTTTCACCCCTCCACTTT	CASSAQLGQVFSPLHF
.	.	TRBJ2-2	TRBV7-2	TGTGCCAGCAGCTTAACCGGGGGAGTGGGTACCGGGGAGCTGTTTTTT	CASSLTGGVGTGELFF
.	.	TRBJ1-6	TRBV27	TGTGCCAGCAGTCCTTTTTCGGGCTCTGGGAATTCACCCCTCCACTTT	CASSPFSGSGNSPLHF
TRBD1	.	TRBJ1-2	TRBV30	TGTGCCTGGAGGGGGGACAGGGTGTATGGCTACACCTTC	CAWRGDRVYGYTF
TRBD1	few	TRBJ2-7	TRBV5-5	TGTGCCAGCACCCTCGGGACAGGGCCTGTAGAGGAGCAGTACTTC	CASTLGTGPVEEQYF
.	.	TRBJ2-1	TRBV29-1	TGCAGCGTTGCCCATTGGAGCGGCAATGAGCAGTTCTTC	CSVAHWSGNEQFF
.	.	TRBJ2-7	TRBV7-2	TGTGCCAGCAGCTTAGCCCTAGGGGCATCCTACGAGCAGTACTTC	CASSLALGASYEQYF
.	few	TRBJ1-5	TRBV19	TGTGCCAGTAGTCCCCCATCGGGGATCAGCAATCAGCCCCAGCATTTT	CASSPPSGISNQPQHF
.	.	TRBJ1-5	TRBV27	TGTGCCAGCAGTCTTCTGGGTTTTAGCAATCAGCCCCAGCATTTT	CASSLLGFSNQPQHF
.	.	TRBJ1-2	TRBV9	TGTGCCAGCAGCGCCCGGGGAGGGTTCGATCGTGGCTACACCTTC	CASSARGGFDRGYTF
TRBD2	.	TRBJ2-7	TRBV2	TGTGCCAGCAGTGATGGGGCGGGAGGGCCTTACGAGCAGTACTTC	CASSDGAGGPYEQYF
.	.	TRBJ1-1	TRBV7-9	TGTGCCAGCAGCTTACAGGAAAGCACTGAAGCTTTCTTT	CASSLQESTEAFF
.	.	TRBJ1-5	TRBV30	TGTGCCTGGAGTGGGGACCTCAATCAGCCCCAGCATTTT	CAWSGDLNQPQHF
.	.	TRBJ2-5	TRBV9	TGTGCCAGAGGGGGGTTCAAGACCCAGTACTTC	CARGGFKTQYF
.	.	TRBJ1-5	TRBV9	TGTGCCAGCAGCGACCCACCGGGAAGCAGCCCGCCCCAGCATTTT	CASSDPPGSSPPQHF
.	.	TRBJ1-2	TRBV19	TGTGCCAGTAGTATAGATCGAGGGAACTATGGCTACACCTTC	CASSIDRGNYGYTF
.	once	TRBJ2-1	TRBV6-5	TGTGCCAGCAGTTGGGCCGGGTTTAGATCAAACAATGAGCAGTTCTTC	CASSWAGFRSNNEQFF
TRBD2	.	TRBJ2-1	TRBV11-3	TGTGCCAGCAGCTTAGACGGACTAGCGGGAAGAGAGCAGTTCTTC	CASSLDGLAGREQFF
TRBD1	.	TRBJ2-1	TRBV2	TGTGCCAGCAACCTACAGGGGATAGGGAATGAGCAGTTCTTC	CASNLQGIGNEQFF
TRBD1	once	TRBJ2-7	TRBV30	TGTGCCTGGAGTGCCAAGGGACAGGGAGGTTACGAGCAGTACTTC	CAWSAKGQGGYEQYF
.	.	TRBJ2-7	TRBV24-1	TGTGCCACCAGTGATCCTCCGGGCCCAGGGTCTTACGAGCAGTACTTC	CATSDPPGPGSYEQYF
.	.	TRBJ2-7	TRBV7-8	TGTGCCAGCAGCTTAAGGACAGCCTTTTACGAGCAGTACTTC	CASSLRTAFYEQYF
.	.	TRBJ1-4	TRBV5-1	TGCGCCAGCAGCCCAGGGGCAACTAATGAAAAACTGTTTTTT	CASSPGATNEKLFF
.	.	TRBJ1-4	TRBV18	TGTGCCAGCTCACTTAACGACAGGACGAATGAAAAACTGTTTTTT	CASSLNDRTNEKLFF
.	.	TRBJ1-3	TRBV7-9	TGTGCCAGCAGCTTATCGGGGTTGGCTGGAAACACCATATATTTT	CASSLSGLAGNTIYF
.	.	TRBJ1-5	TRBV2	TGTGCCAGCAGGCAGGGAATGCCCCTAAGTCAGCCCCAGCATTTT	CASRQGMPLSQPQHF
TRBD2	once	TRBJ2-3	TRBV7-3	TGTGCCAGCAGCCCCCATACTAGCGGGGGGGTAGATACGCAGTATTTT	CASSPHTSGGVDTQYF
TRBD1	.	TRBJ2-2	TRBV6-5	TGTGCCAGTTCCGGGACAGTGAACACCGGGGAGCTGTTTTTT	CASSGTVNTGELFF
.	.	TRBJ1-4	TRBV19	TGTGCCAGTAGTATAACCGGGAGGGTAGTCGAAAAACTGTTTTTT	CASSITGRVVEKLFF
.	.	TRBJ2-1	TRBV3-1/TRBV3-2	TGTGCCAGCAGCCCGAGTGGGCGGTTTGTATATGAGCAGTTCTTC	CASSPSGRFVYEQFF
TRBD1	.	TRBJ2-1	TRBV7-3	TGTGCCAGCAGCGGTCCTGGGACAGGGGGAGGTGAGCAGTTCTTC	CASSGPGTGGGEQFF